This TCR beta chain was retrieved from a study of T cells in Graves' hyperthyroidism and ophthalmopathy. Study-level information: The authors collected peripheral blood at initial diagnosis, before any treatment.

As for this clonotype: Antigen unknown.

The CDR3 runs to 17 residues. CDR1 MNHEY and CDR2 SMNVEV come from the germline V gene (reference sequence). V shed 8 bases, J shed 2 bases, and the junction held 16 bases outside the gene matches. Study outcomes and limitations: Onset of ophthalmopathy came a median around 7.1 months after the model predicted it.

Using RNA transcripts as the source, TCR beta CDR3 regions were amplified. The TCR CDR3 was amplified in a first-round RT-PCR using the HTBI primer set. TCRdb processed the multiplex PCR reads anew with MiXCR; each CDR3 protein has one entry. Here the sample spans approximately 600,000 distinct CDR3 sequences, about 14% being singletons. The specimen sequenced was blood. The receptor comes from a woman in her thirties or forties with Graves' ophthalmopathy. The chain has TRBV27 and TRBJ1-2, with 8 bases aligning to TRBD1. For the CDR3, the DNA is TGTGCCAGCGGTAGAGGACAGGGTCAATTAATAAACTATGGCTACACCTTC. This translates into CASGRGQGQLINYGYTF.